Detailed here is one T cell receptor (beta chain). No antigen is known for it. Sample time point: sample taken at primary tumor resection. Via MiXCR, TCRdb re-called the 5' RACE reads, giving one row per CDR3 protein. Among tens of thousands of distinct CDR3 sequences listed, approximately 13% were seen once. The source of the sample is a study of spatial heterogeneity in lung cancer. Study context: The library had UMIs, and each TCR and UMI pair averaged more than ten raw reads.

Study results and limitations: Blood showed ubiquitous tumor TCRs more often at resection than at routine follow-up.

The V gene's germline CDR1 is SEHNR and CDR2 FQNEAQ (reference sequence). The CDR3 length is 17 residues. V lost 6 bases, J lost 9 bases, and 20 bases stayed unmatched. Material: PBMCs, obtained at surgery. The origin of this receptor is a male donor with early-stage non-small cell lung cancer. This chain connects TRBV7-9 to TRBJ2-1; 7 bases line up with TRBD1. CDR3 amino acids: CASSFRTGTDIRAEQFF. For the CDR3, the DNA is TGTGCCAGCAGTTTTAGGACCGGGACAGATATACGAGCTGAGCAGTTCTTC.